The rows below give T cell receptor beta chains drawn from one sample of a study of identical twins. TCRdb processed the 5' RACE reads anew with MiXCR; each CDR3 protein has one entry. The sample contains 600,000 to 700,000 distinct CDR3 sequences, 21% of which appear only once. These data also formed part of another study, on T cells expressing NK-cell markers.

The source material was PBMCs. These receptors all stem from a young woman in good health. Both conserved end residues are part of each CDR3. A D gene is named only where the DNA matches it firmly. Size is omitted from some rows. Given values are once, few, many or a class for expanded clones.

D gene,J gene,V gene,clone size,CDR3 protein,CDR3 DNA
NA,TRBJ2-2,TRBV5-6,many,CASSTHTGELFF,TGTGCCAGCAGCACCCACACCGGGGAGCTGTTTTTT
NA,TRBJ2-1,TRBV20-1,NA,CSARGPSSEQFF,TGCAGTGCTAGGGGCCCCTCGAGTGAGCAGTTCTTC
NA,TRBJ2-2,TRBV7-9,NA,CASSLLHLNTGELFF,TGTGCCAGCAGCTTACTACACTTGAACACCGGGGAGCTGTTTTTT
NA,TRBJ2-7,TRBV4-3,once,CASSQDGGPSYEQYF,TGCGCCAGCAGCCAAGACGGGGGGCCCTCCTACGAGCAGTACTTC
TRBD1,TRBJ2-7,TRBV10-3,NA,CAIRTGDTYEQYF,TGTGCCATCCGGACAGGGGACACCTACGAGCAGTACTTC
TRBD1,TRBJ2-5,TRBV12-3/TRBV12-4,NA,CASSLTQGARETQYF,TGTGCCAGCAGTCTAACACAGGGGGCGAGGGAGACCCAGTACTTC
NA,TRBJ1-4,TRBV7-2,NA,CASSRSVNEKLFF,TGTGCCAGCAGCCGTAGTGTCAATGAAAAACTGTTTTTT
NA,TRBJ2-3,TRBV20-1,NA,CSARVGASVTDTQYF,TGCAGTGCTAGAGTAGGGGCTAGCGTCACAGATACGCAGTATTTT
NA,TRBJ2-1,TRBV12-3/TRBV12-4,NA,CATAVGDEQFF,TGTGCCACCGCCGTTGGGGATGAGCAGTTCTTC
TRBD2,TRBJ2-1,TRBV4-3,many,CASSQDGSTGLGSYNEQFF,TGCGCCAGCAGCCAAGATGGCTCCACCGGACTAGGTTCCTACAATGAGCAGTTCTTC
NA,TRBJ2-7,TRBV20-1,NA,CSAVPGSGEQYF,TGCAGTGCCGTGCCGGGATCGGGCGAGCAGTACTTC
TRBD2,TRBJ2-2,TRBV7-6,few,CASSSTSARNTGELFF,TGTGCCAGCAGCTCGACTAGCGCCAGGAACACCGGGGAGCTGTTTTTT
NA,TRBJ2-5,TRBV7-2,few,CASSSRTTQETQYF,TGTGCCAGCAGCTCTAGAACTACCCAAGAGACCCAGTACTTC
NA,TRBJ2-7,TRBV7-6,NA,CASSPSQRFGVEQYF,TGTGCCAGCAGCCCAAGTCAGAGGTTCGGCGTCGAGCAGTACTTC
NA,TRBJ1-5,TRBV12-3/TRBV12-4,few,CASSFTPGGQPQHF,TGTGCCAGCAGTTTTACCCCGGGGGGTCAGCCCCAGCATTTT
TRBD1,TRBJ1-1,TRBV29-1,many,CSGDRRNTEAFF,TGCAGCGGGGACAGGAGGAACACTGAAGCTTTCTTT
NA,TRBJ1-1,TRBV6-1,many,CATKSTGNTEAFF,TGTGCCACCAAATCGACAGGGAACACTGAAGCTTTCTTT
NA,TRBJ2-2,TRBV10-3,NA,CAISGATSGGFGAGELFF,NA
NA,TRBJ2-1,TRBV5-5,NA,CASSPRLTGNEQFF,TGTGCCAGCAGCCCACGTTTAACCGGCAATGAGCAGTTCTTC
NA,TRBJ2-5,TRBV20-1,many,CSASVKETQYF,TGCAGTGCTAGTGTTAAAGAGACCCAGTACTTC
NA,TRBJ1-5,TRBV15,few,CATSRDRASNQPQHF,TGTGCCACCAGCAGAGATAGGGCTAGCAATCAGCCCCAGCATTTT
NA,TRBJ1-2,TRBV5-1,NA,CASSPTENYGYTF,TGCGCCAGCAGCCCCACAGAGAACTATGGCTACACCTTC
NA,TRBJ1-2,TRBV6-5,many,CASSYSDGYGYTF,TGTGCCAGCAGTTATTCGGACGGCTATGGCTACACCTTC
NA,TRBJ2-2,TRBV7-2,NA,CASSLGYRFTGELFF,TGTGCCAGCAGCTTAGGGTACAGGTTCACCGGGGAGCTGTTTTTT
NA,TRBJ2-1,TRBV7-8,NA,CASSLAGDRDEQFF,TGTGCCAGCAGCTTAGCCGGCGATAGGGATGAGCAGTTCTTC
TRBD1,TRBJ1-1,TRBV29-1,many,CSVVRTGEAFF,TGCAGCGTCGTAAGGACAGGTGAAGCTTTCTTT